This record concerns one T cell receptor (beta chain) sequence. Generated by immunoSEQ multiplex PCR, the TCRdb table keeps only in-frame clones and is missing some. This table holds around 96,000 clones, roughly 95% found once. The V end lost 3 bases, the J end lost 5 bases, and 4 bases lay between the germline ends. Germline V gives CDR1 MNHEY, CDR2 SMNVEV (reference sequence). CDR3 size: 12 residues. This specimen belongs to a study of blood T cell repertoires in COVID-19. Study at large: The cDNA or gDNA used as material had been derived from T cells, B-cell-depleted T cells, or PBMCs.

This sequence originates from a human donor with active COVID-19. The donor label of this sample is uncertain. The specimen was peripheral blood. This chain joins TRBV27 and TRBJ2-2; D remains ambiguous. The CDR3 loop reads CASSFLTGELFF. DNA of the CDR3: TGTGCCAGCAGTTTTTTAACCGGGGAGCTGTTTTTT.